The clone carrying this T cell receptor (beta chain) was seen a handful of times. Its antigen is not known. CDR3 length: 14 residues. The V gene lost 6 bases and the J gene lost 6 bases, with 17 bases spanning the gap. Germline V gives CDR1 MDHEN, CDR2 SYDVKM. One entry per CDR3 protein, called by TCRdb with MiXCR from the RACE reads. The data hold 180,000 or so distinct CDR3 sequences, with about 31% observed a single time. The data are from a study of human T cells and chemical hapten exposure. The sample's time point: pre-sensitization, week 0. Treatment in this sample: therapeutic diphenylcyclopropenone sensitization with weekly scalp DPC. Findings and limits, study-wide: Compared with pre-sensitization or healthy control sets, expanded TCRs clustered more.

The gene calls are TRBV28 and TRBJ2-5; possibly TRBD2 for D (7 bases). This clonotype was obtained from a woman in her 30s with alopecia areata. Some clones in this sample may be carry-over from other donors' samples. Sequencing used whole blood, obtained in connection with sensitization to the hapten diphenylcyclopropenone (DPC). The CDR3 region is CASSLVRGGKTQYF. CDR3 nucleotide sequence: TGTGCCAGCAGCCTCGTGAGGGGGGGGAAGACCCAGTACTTC.